This TCR beta chain was recorded in a study of blood T cells in healthy people across ages. Alongside a J-beta primer mix, a sample-barcoded 5' primer served in a second PCR lasting about 7 to 12 cycles. Each CDR3 protein is one row after TCRdb ran MiXCR on the 5' RACE reads. This table has 1.5 million to 2 million distinct CDR3 sequences, about 39% appearing once. Germline values: CDR1 SGHTA, CDR2 FQGNSA. CDR3 size: 14 residues. Trimming shortened V by 5 bases and J by 7 bases, and 14 bases separated the two germline ends. Material for sequencing was blood. V and J are TRBV7-2 and TRBJ1-4, with D possibly being TRBD1 (5 bases). This clonotype originated in a human donor in good health. DNA of the CDR3: TGTGCCAGCAGCCCACAATATAGGGGTGAAAAACTGTTTTTT. Protein product: CASSPQYRGEKLFF.